The 28 T cell receptor beta chains in this list originate from one sample, sequenced in a study of blood T cell dynamics during melanoma immunotherapy. Here immunoSEQ multiplex PCR was the method, and the copy in TCRdb shows in-frame clones only, minus some. The sample shows tens of thousands of clones, roughly 83% of them seen only once. Described time point: week 3, after first cycle of checkpoint inhibitor. Sample: blood, taken from a patient treated with checkpoint blockade. These receptors were taken from a human donor with melanoma.

This chain uses TRBV12-5 with TRBJ1-3; D might be TRBD1 (6 bases). This CDR3 contains 17 residues. CDR1 LGHNT and CDR2 FRNRAP come from the germline V gene. V was pared by 2 bases and J by 2 bases, with 16 bases between. The DNA of the CDR3 is TGTGCTAGTGGTTTGACTCCGGGACAACGAACTGGAAACACCATATATTTT. Its translation is CASGLTPGQRTGNTIYF.

This clone was detected once. The chain uses TRBV28 and TRBJ2-7, with 8 positions matching TRBD1. From germline, CDR1 is MDHEN and CDR2 SYDVKM. The CDR3 spans 15 residues. Unmatched junction bases numbered 7, after V lost 3 bases and J lost 3 bases. The CDR3 loop reads CASSFSGQAGYEQYF. CDR3 in DNA: TGTGCCAGCAGTTTTTCGGGACAGGCTGGCTACGAGCAGTACTTC. The complete variable domain, with remaining parts taken from reference TRBV28 and TRBJ2-7, reads DVKVTQSSRYLVKRTGEKVFLECVQDMDHENMFWYRQDPGLGLRLIYFSYDVKMKEKGDIPEGYSVSREKKERFSLILESASTNQTSMYLCASSFSGQAGYEQYFGPGTRLTVT.

This clone was found once. The chain couples TRBV5-1 to TRBJ2-7; D not certain. The CDR3 runs 13 residues. V was cut by 2 bases and J by 1 base, with 7 bases left in between. In germline, CDR1 is SGHRS, CDR2 YFSETQ. The CDR3 loop is CASSFTVSYEQYF. The CDR3 DNA is TGCGCCAGCAGCTTCACAGTGTCCTACGAGCAGTACTTC.

V usage is TRBV4-2 and J usage is TRBJ2-3; D is possibly TRBD2 (5 bases). Germline V gene sequence: CDR1 LGHNA, CDR2 YNFKEQ. Trimming removed 1 base at V and 0 bases at J, with 8 bases between. This CDR3 is built from 15 residues. CDR3 residues: CASSQGETSTDTQYF. In DNA, the CDR3 is TGTGCCAGCAGCCAAGGGGAGACTAGCACAGATACGCAGTATTTT.

This clone was observed once. This chain uses TRBV28 with TRBJ1-5; TRBD1 matches at 7 bases. There are 12 residues in the CDR3. The junction had 1 base not matched to a gene; V was cut back by 8 bases and J by 3 bases. Germline V gives CDR1 MDHEN, CDR2 SYDVKM. CDR3 loop: CASDRVNQPQHF. CDR3 in DNA: TGTGCCAGCGACAGGGTCAATCAGCCCCAGCATTTT.

V is TRBV7-6 and J is TRBJ1-5; D is possibly TRBD1 (5 bases). Germline CDR1 SGHVS, CDR2 FNYEAQ. V was trimmed by 2 bases and J by 8 bases, leaving 16 bases between them. The CDR3 extends over 15 amino acids. CDR3: CASSLYSGRKEPQHF. CDR3 DNA sequence: TGTGCCAGCAGCTTATATTCAGGGAGAAAGGAGCCCCAGCATTTT.

The chain is built from TRBV18 and TRBJ2-6; TRBD2 is a possible D gene (5 bases). The germline V gene has CDR1 KGHSH and CDR2 LQKENI. The CDR3 extends over 16 amino acids. Trimming took 2 bases from V and 4 from J, leaving 12 bases between them. CDR3 nucleotide sequence: TGTGCCAGCTCACCAATCGAGAGGGCCGGGGCCAACGTCCTGACTTTC. Translated, it gives CASSPIERAGANVLTF.

The chain joins TRBV7-9 to TRBJ2-7; D perhaps matches TRBD1 (6 bases). Trimming took off 1 base at V and 3 bases at J, with 19 bases between the two ends. This CDR3 is built from 17 residues. From germline, CDR1 is SEHNR and CDR2 FQNEAQ (reference sequence). Here the CDR3 reads CASSLGLGGRGSYEQYF. DNA of the CDR3: TGTGCCAGCAGCTTAGGATTGGGTGGCAGGGGCAGCTACGAGCAGTACTTC.

The rearrangement links TRBV4-3 to TRBJ1-1, with TRBD1 as a possible D gene (5 bases). V lost 1 base and J lost 5, with 14 bases in between. The CDR3 sequence is 15 residues long. Germline CDR1 LGHNA, CDR2 YSLEER. The CDR3 nucleotides read TGCGCCAGCAGCCAAGGAATCCCTGGGACGACTGAAGCTTTCTTT. This translates into CASSQGIPGTTEAFF.

The gene calls are TRBV2 and TRBJ2-5; either TRBD1 or TRBD2 may fit D (5 bases each). V was shortened by 8 bases and J by 5 bases, with 24 bases between the two germline ends. Germline lookup yields CDR1 SNHLY and CDR2 FYNNEI. This CDR3 spans 16 amino acids. The CDR3 sequence is CASVGYGAARAETQYF. CDR3 bases: TGTGCCAGCGTAGGATACGGGGCGGCCCGAGCGGAGACCCAGTACTTC.

This rearrangement joins TRBV10-3 to TRBJ2-1; D is possibly TRBD2 (7 bases). This CDR3 has 13 residues. V was trimmed by 8 bases and J by 8 bases, leaving 16 bases between them. CDR1 and CDR2 from the germline V gene are ENHRY and SYGVKD. DNA of the CDR3: TGTGCCATCGGGGCGGGGGCCTTCGATGAGCAGTTCTTC. Amino acid sequence: CAIGAGAFDEQFF.

The genes are TRBV9 and TRBJ2-1; D is possibly TRBD1 or TRBD2 (5 bases each). V was clipped by 3 bases and J by 8 bases, with 18 bases between them. The germline CDR1 and CDR2 sequences are SGDLS and YYNGEE. The CDR3 is made up of 15 amino acids. DNA of the CDR3: TGTGCCAGCAGCGCATCGGGGCAAATTGGGGATGAGCAGTTCTTC. It translates to CASSASGQIGDEQFF. The whole variable domain, filled in from reference TRBV9 and TRBJ2-1, reads DSGVTQTPKHLITATGQRVTLRCSPRSGDLSVYWYQQSLDQGLQFLIQYYNGEERAKGNILERFSAQQFPDLHSELNLSSLELGDSALYFCASSASGQIGDEQFFGPGTRLTVL.

This chain's CDR3 is CASSVTTGDYGYTF. CDR3 DNA: TGTGCCAGCAGCGTAACTACAGGGGACTATGGCTACACCTTC. This chain uses TRBV6-1 with TRBJ1-2; 7 bases map to TRBD1. This CDR3 region has 14 residues. V gave up 6 bases and J gave up 3 bases; unmatched junction bases: 7. Germline V CDR1 and CDR2: MNHNS, SASEGT.

This chain links TRBV5-8 with TRBJ1-5; D gene unclear. With 0 bases removed from V and 7 bases from J, the gap between germline ends came to 11 bases. This CDR3 contains 14 residues. CDR1 and CDR2 (germline): SGHTS, YDEGEE. In DNA, the CDR3 is TGTGCCAGCAGCTTGGCGGGCACACGCCAGCCCCAGCATTTT. Encoded protein: CASSLAGTRQPQHF. Supplemented by reference TRBV5-8 and TRBJ1-5, the full variable domain reads EAGVTQSPTHLIKTRGQQATLRCSPISGHTSVYWYQQALGLGLQFLLWYDEGEERNRGNFPPRFSGRQFPNYSSELNVNALELEDSALYLCASSLAGTRQPQHFGDGTRLSIL.

V and J are TRBV18 and TRBJ2-7; 11 positions agree with TRBD2. The junction had 13 bases not matched to a gene; V was cut back by 4 bases and J by 5 bases. The length of the CDR3 is 17 residues. Germline V gene lookup returns CDR1 KGHSH and CDR2 LQKENI. The CDR3: CASSLLAGGLLSNEQYF. The CDR3 DNA is TGTGCCAGCTCACTTTTAGCGGGAGGGCTGCTATCCAACGAGCAGTACTTC.

CDR3 sequence: CASSYRQSTDTQYF. CDR3 bases: TGTGCCAGCAGTTACCGCCAAAGCACAGATACGCAGTATTTT. V is TRBV6-5 and J is TRBJ2-3; D is undetermined. The CDR3 spans 14 residues. In germline, CDR1 is MNHEY, CDR2 SVGAGI. Trimming stripped 2 bases from V and 0 bases from J, with 6 bases between.

As DNA, the CDR3 is TGTGCCAGCAGCCCACGGACAGGGACTGGAAACACCATATATTTT. Residues: CASSPRTGTGNTIYF. The chain joins TRBV11-2 to TRBJ1-3, with TRBD1 identical over 8 bases. The CDR3 loop spans 15 amino acids. Trimming removed 5 bases from V and 2 bases from J; junction bases left unmatched: 5. Germline lookup yields CDR1 SGHAT and CDR2 FQNNGV.

The genes are TRBV19 and TRBJ2-3, with 7 bases identical to TRBD2. Germline V gene sequence: CDR1 LNHDA, CDR2 SQIVND (reference sequence). CDR3 size: 14 residues. Unmatched junction bases numbered 7, after V lost 6 bases and J lost 4 bases. The CDR3 DNA reads as TGTGCCAGTAGCCGGGGACTACCGCCAGATACGCAGTATTTT. Translating it yields CASSRGLPPDTQYF.

This rearrangement joins TRBV29-1 to TRBJ2-5; no reliable D call. The CDR3 has 10 amino acids. V lost 6 bases to trimming and J lost 6 bases, with 8 bases between them. CDR1 and CDR2 from the germline V gene are SQVTM and ANQGSEA. This chain's CDR3 is CSVKDQTQYF. The CDR3 DNA reads as TGCAGCGTAAAAGACCAGACCCAGTACTTC.

The rearrangement uses TRBV7-2 and TRBJ2-2; TRBD2 aligns across 9 bases. The J segment lost 1 base and the V segment lost 5 bases, leaving 8 bases of the junction unmatched. Germline CDR1 is SGHTA and CDR2 is FQGNSA. The CDR3 sequence is 17 residues long. DNA for the CDR3: TGTGCCAGCAGCCCCGCCGAAGCGGGGGGGAACACCGGGGAGCTGTTTTTT. Protein: CASSPAEAGGNTGELFF.

The chain carries TRBV5-6 and TRBJ2-7; tentatively, D is TRBD2 (6 bases). The CDR3 runs 14 residues. V lost 4 bases, J lost 6 bases, and 17 bases lay in between. CDR1 is SGHDT, CDR2 YYEEEE, per germline. The CDR3 DNA follows: TGTGCCAGCAGCGCGGGACGGTTTGTGGGCGAGCAGTACTTC. This encodes CASSAGRFVGEQYF.

V and J are TRBV7-8 and TRBJ1-2; D unclear. Germline loops: CDR1 SGHVS, CDR2 FQNEAQ. Trimming took off 0 bases at V and 4 bases at J, with 9 bases between the two ends. CDR3 size: 14 residues. CDR3 sequence reads: CASSLASGPYGYTF. CDR3 nucleotides: TGTGCCAGCAGCTTAGCGTCAGGTCCCTATGGCTACACCTTC.

This sequence joins TRBV6-6 and TRBJ2-7, with 7 bases fitting TRBD1. The V gene's germline CDR1 is MNHNY and CDR2 SVGAGI (reference sequence). V shed 0 bases, J shed 6 bases, and the junction held 5 bases outside the gene matches. This CDR3 has 14 amino acids. The CDR3 region has the DNA TGTGCCAGCAGTTACTCCGGGACAGCCCCCGAGCAGTACTTC. It yields the protein CASSYSGTAPEQYF.

The chain links TRBV25-1 to TRBJ2-7; 8 bases map to TRBD1. The junction had 1 base not matched to a gene; V was cut back by 3 bases and J by 3 bases. CDR3 length equals 13 residues. Per the germline V gene, CDR1 is MGHDK and CDR2 is SYGVNS. Here the CDR3 DNA reads TGTGCCAGCAGTGACAGGGGGCACTACGAGCAGTACTTC. This translates into CASSDRGHYEQYF.

This chain joins TRBV27 and TRBJ1-2; unclear D gene. The germline CDR1 and CDR2 sequences are MNHEY and SMNVEV (reference sequence). The CDR3 extends over 17 amino acids. V was trimmed by 10 bases and J by 4 bases, leaving 28 bases between them. The chain's CDR3 is CATARFVPSGMGYGYTF. The CDR3 DNA follows: TGTGCCACCGCGCGGTTTGTCCCCAGTGGCATGGGCTATGGCTACACCTTC.

In regard to this clone: Other nucleotide sequences in the sample specify the same CDR3. V usage is TRBV9 and J usage is TRBJ2-2; no definite D call. This CDR3 is built from 13 residues. CDR1 is SGDLS, CDR2 YYNGEE, per germline. Trimming stripped 0 bases from V and 4 bases from J, with 4 bases between. The CDR3 here is CASSVGGTGELFF. As DNA, the CDR3 is TGTGCCAGCAGCGTAGGGGGCACCGGGGAGCTGTTTTTT.

Remarks on this clone: The junction does not match germline at one end; this may be a read error. The chain has TRBV4-2 and TRBJ2-2, with 8 positions matching TRBD2. The length of the CDR3 is 17 residues. Germline CDR1 and CDR2: LGHNA and YNFKEQ. CDR3 coding DNA: TGTGCCAGCAGCCAAGAAACGAGCGGGAGAGGCACCAGGGAGCTGTTTTTT. Protein product: CASSQETSGRGTRELFF.

The V gene is TRBV29-1, the J gene TRBJ1-3; a weak D match, TRBD1 (6 bases). The CDR3 is made up of 14 amino acids. Germline V gives CDR1 SQVTM, CDR2 ANQGSEA. V was clipped by 6 bases and J by 0 bases, with 12 bases between them. The CDR3 sequence: CSVVTGFSGNTIYF. The CDR3 DNA is TGCAGCGTAGTAACAGGGTTCTCTGGAAACACCATATATTTT.